The clone carrying this TCR beta chain was found once. Its antigen is undetermined. CDR3 length: 14 residues. The V gene's germline CDR1 is MDHEN and CDR2 SYDVKM. The germline V and J ends were trimmed by 5 bases and 3 bases, with 13 bases remaining between them. This record belongs to a study of lymphopenia after photon versus proton radiotherapy. The study's findings and limits: Photon-treated patients lost naive T cells and TCR diversity; proton-treated stayed stable.

The table came from immunoSEQ multiplex PCR; TCRdb's copy has only in-frame clones and leaves some out. The sample includes more than 45,000 clones, 80% to 95% of them seen just once. This material consisted of peripheral blood, taken from a patient treated with photon-based radiotherapy. The genes are TRBV28 and TRBJ1-2; a weak D match, TRBD1 (6 bases). The TCR was taken from a woman in her thirties or forties with cholangiocarcinoma. CDR3 region: CASSLNRDYYGYTF. The CDR3 DNA follows: TGTGCCAGCAGTCTTAACAGGGACTACTATGGCTACACCTTC.